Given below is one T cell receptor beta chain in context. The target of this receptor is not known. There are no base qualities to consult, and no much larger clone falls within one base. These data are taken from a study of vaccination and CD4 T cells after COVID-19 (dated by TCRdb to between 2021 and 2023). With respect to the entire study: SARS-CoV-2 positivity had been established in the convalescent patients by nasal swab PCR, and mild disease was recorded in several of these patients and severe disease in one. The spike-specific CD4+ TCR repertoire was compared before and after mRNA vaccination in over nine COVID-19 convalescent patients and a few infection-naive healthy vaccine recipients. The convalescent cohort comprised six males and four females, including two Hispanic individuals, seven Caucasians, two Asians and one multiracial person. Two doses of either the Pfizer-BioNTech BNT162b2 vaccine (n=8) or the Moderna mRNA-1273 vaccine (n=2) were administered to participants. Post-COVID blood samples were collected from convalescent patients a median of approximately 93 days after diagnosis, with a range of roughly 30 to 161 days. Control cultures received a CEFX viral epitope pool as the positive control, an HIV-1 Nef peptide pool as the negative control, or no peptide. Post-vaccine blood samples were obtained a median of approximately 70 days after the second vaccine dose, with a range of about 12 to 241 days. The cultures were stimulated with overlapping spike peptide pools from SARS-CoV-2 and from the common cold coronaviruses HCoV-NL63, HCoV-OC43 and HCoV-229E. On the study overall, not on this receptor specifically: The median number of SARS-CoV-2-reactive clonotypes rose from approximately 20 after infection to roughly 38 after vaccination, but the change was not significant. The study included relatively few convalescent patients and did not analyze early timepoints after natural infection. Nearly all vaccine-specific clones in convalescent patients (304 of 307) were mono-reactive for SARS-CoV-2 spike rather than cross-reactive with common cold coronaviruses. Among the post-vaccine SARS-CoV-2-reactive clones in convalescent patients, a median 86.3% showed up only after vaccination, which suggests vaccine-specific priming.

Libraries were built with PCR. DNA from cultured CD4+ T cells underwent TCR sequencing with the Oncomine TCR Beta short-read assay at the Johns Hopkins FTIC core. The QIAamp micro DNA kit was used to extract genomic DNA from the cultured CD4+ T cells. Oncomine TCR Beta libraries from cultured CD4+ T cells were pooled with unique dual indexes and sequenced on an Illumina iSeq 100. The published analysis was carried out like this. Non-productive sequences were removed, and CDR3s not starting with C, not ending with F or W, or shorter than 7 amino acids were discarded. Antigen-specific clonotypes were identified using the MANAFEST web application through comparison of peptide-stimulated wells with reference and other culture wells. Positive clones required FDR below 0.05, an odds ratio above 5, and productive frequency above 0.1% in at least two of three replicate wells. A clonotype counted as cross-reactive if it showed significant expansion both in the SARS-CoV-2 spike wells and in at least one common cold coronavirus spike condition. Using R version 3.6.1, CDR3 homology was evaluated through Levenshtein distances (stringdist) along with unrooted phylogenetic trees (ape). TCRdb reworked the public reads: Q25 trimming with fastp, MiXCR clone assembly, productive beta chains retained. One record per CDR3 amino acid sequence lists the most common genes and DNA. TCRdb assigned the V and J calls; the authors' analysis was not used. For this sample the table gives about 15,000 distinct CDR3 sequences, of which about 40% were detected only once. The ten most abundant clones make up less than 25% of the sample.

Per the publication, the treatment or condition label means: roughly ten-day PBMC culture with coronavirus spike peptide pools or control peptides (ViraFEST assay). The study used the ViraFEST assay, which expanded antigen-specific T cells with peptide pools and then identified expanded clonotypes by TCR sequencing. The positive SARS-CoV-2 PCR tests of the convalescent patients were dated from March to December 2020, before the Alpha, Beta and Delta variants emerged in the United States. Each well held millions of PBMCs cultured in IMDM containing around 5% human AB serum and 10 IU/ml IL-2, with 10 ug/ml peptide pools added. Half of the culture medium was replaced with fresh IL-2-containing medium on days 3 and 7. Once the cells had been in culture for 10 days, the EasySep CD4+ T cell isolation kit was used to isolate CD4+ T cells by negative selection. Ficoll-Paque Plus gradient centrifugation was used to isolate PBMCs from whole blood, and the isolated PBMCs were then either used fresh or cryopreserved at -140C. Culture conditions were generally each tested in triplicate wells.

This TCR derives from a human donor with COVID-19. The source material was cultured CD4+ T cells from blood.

The bases read TGTGCCAGCAGTCCTCCGCTCGGGGGGCTCGGAAACACCATATATTTT. The encoded protein is CASSPPLGGLGNTIYF. The chain is made from TRBV28 and TRBJ1-3; TRBD1 is a possible D gene, resting on 6 matching bases. V and J are truncated by 5 bases and 4 bases respectively, leaving an intervening sequence of 18 bases. From a lookup of the germline V gene, CDR1 and CDR2 are MDHEN and SYDVKM. Including cysteine and phenylalanine, the CDR3 has 16 amino acids. Solely the CDR3 DNA is kept, with 48 bases framed from the first base.